This T cell receptor beta chain comes out of a study of blood T cell repertoires in COVID-19. The germline V gene has CDR1 SGHRS and CDR2 YFSETQ. The CDR3 runs 18 residues. V gave up 4 bases and J gave up 2 bases, with 22 bases separating them. Authors' data handling: How many nucleated cells were present was estimated from reference gene primer amplification. Only in-frame clones appear in the TCRdb table, and some are missing; sequencing was by immunoSEQ multiplex PCR. Clonal size and the V and J genes are those of that table, whereas D and trimming came from the DNA. The sample records about 52,000 clones, less than 90% being singletons.

The sample consisted of peripheral blood. The chain has TRBV5-1 and TRBJ1-5; possible D gene TRBD1, 5 bases. The source is a human donor with active COVID-19. The donor label of this sample is uncertain. DNA of the CDR3: TGCGCCAGCAGCCCTTCGGTTCTGGGGGGTTCGGGCAATCAGCCCCAGCATTTT. Translating it yields CASSPSVLGGSGNQPQHF. Full variable domain (rest looked up from reference TRBV5-1 and TRBJ1-5): KAGVTQTPRYLIKTRGQQVTLSCSPISGHRSVSWYQQTPGQGLQFLFEYFSETQRNKGNFPGRFSGRQFSNSRSEMNVSTLELGDSALYLCASSPSVLGGSGNQPQHFGDGTRLSIL.